This T cell receptor (beta chain) comes out of a study of shared clonotypes between healthy human individuals. Points from the study as a whole: Sample collection involved blood only; tissue repertoires are likely different.

Per the germline V gene, CDR1 is ENHRY and CDR2 is SYGVKD. Trimming took off 5 bases at V and 0 bases at J, with 11 bases between the two ends. This CDR3 region has 15 residues. The method was immunoSEQ multiplex PCR; TCRdb's version includes in-frame clones alone and lacks a portion of them. The data hold about 500,000 clones, with 70% to 80% observed a single time. This clone was detected once. The antigen remains undetermined. The chain carries TRBV10-3 and TRBJ1-3; D is unclear. Sequenced: PBMCs. The source of this sequence is a middle-aged woman in good health. Some clones in this sample may be carry-over from other donors' samples. CDR3 nucleotides: TGTGCCATCAGTCAGGCTCCGTCCTCTGGAAACACCATATATTTT. Translating gives CAISQAPSSGNTIYF.